Following are 13 T cell receptor beta chains from one sample sequenced in a study of T-cell memory formation after mild COVID-19. Using its own MiXCR run on the 5' RACE reads, TCRdb lists one record per CDR3 protein. This sample has about 140,000 distinct CDR3 sequences, with 13% to 15% found just once. What was sequenced was PBMCs or a T cell subset sorted from them (not recorded which). The receptors here all came from an adult woman who had mild COVID-19 (a few samples of this study predate the infection). Cell type and time point are not known.

This clonotype was seen a few times. The J gene is TRBJ1-1, the V gene TRBV12-3 or TRBV12-4, with a tentative D call TRBD1 (5 bases). The CDR3 is made up of 14 amino acids. The V gene lost 3 bases and the J gene lost 4 bases, with 12 bases spanning the gap. CDR3 DNA: TGTGCCAGCAGTTTGGAGGGGCGCGTCACTGAAGCTTTCTTT. It is translated as CASSLEGRVTEAFF.

This clonotype occurred a few times. The CDR3 DNA sequence: TGCGCCAGCAGCCAACGCGGGACAGGGTATCAAGAGACCCAGTACTTC. This encodes CASSQRGTGYQETQYF. The chain uses TRBV4-3 and TRBJ2-5; TRBD1 aligns across 9 bases. This CDR3 comprises 16 residues. With V trimmed by 2 bases and J by 2 bases, 6 bases remained unmatched. Germline CDR1 LGHNA, CDR2 YSLEER.

The rearrangement links TRBV7-9 to TRBJ2-6; the D call may be TRBD1 or TRBD2 (5 bases each). The CDR3 has 19 residues. Trimming left V 5 bases short and J 2 bases short, with 22 bases between. CDR1 and CDR2 (germline): SEHNR, FQNEAQ (reference sequence). The CDR3 nucleotides are TGTGCCAGCAGCCCCTGGGACGGTGGAACGGGGCCTGGGGCCAACGTCCTGACTTTC. It encodes CASSPWDGGTGPGANVLTF.

This clonotype was observed a handful of times. The V gene is TRBV5-1, the J gene TRBJ2-7, with 12 bases that match TRBD2. The trim removed 0 bases at V and 3 bases at J, leaving 10 bases unmatched. Germline V gene lookup returns CDR1 SGHRS and CDR2 YFSETQ. This CDR3 has 18 residues. The CDR3 nucleotides read TGCGCCAGCAGCTTGGGGCCTAGCGGGGGGGCCTTGATCTACGAGCAGTACTTC. Protein sequence: CASSLGPSGGALIYEQYF.

This clonotype came up a few times. The chain has TRBV7-9 and TRBJ2-1; no definite D call. V lost 4 bases and J 4 bases, leaving 8 bases between the germline ends. The CDR3 length is 13 residues. Germline CDR1 and CDR2: SEHNR and FQNEAQ (reference sequence). The CDR3 reads CASSSLTYNEQFF. DNA for the CDR3: TGTGCCAGCAGCTCCCTGACTTACAATGAGCAGTTCTTC.

V gene TRBV10-3 combines with J gene TRBJ1-1; 11 nucleotides line up with TRBD1. This CDR3 is 18 amino acids long. The V and J ends lost 6 bases and 1 base, in that order; junction bases with no gene match: 13. Germline lookup yields CDR1 ENHRY and CDR2 SYGVKD. CDR3: CAIRVIPGQGVGNTEAFF. CDR3 sequence (DNA): TGTGCCATCAGGGTGATCCCGGGACAGGGGGTTGGGAACACTGAAGCTTTCTTT.

The chain's CDR3 is CSARFGSYGYTF. The CDR3 DNA reads TGCAGTGCTAGGTTCGGTTCCTATGGCTACACCTTC. The rearrangement uses TRBV20-1 and TRBJ1-2; no reliable D call. Germline CDR1 and CDR2: DFQATT and SNEGSKA (reference sequence). V was pared by 3 bases and J by 4 bases, with 9 bases between. This CDR3 is 12 amino acids long.

This clonotype was seen more than once but under ten times. The chain combines TRBV13 with TRBJ1-1; D is unclear. V was trimmed by 7 bases and J by 11 bases, leaving 20 bases between them. Germline values: CDR1 PRHDT, CDR2 FYEKMQ (reference sequence). The CDR3 covers 13 residues. The chain's CDR3 is CASTLGRTIDAFF. CDR3 coding DNA: TGTGCCAGCACCCTCGGGAGGACCATTGACGCTTTCTTT.

The chain employs TRBV12-3 or TRBV12-4 and TRBJ2-7, with D tentatively TRBD1 or TRBD2 (6 bases each). CDR3 length: 12 amino acids. The V and J ends lost 4 bases and 4 bases respectively, with 8 bases between them. The DNA for the CDR3 is TGTGCCAGCAGTTGGGGGGCTTACGAGCAGTACTTC. This translates into CASSWGAYEQYF.

The chain is built from TRBV4-1 and TRBJ2-2, with 16 bases aligning to TRBD2. Germline V gives CDR1 MGHRA, CDR2 YSYEKL. V trimming: 7 bases; J trimming: 4 bases; junction bases outside the gene matches: 9. The length of the CDR3 is 18 residues. The CDR3 loop reads CASTLGTSGGAVTGELFF. CDR3 nucleotide sequence: TGCGCCAGCACCCTCGGGACTAGCGGGGGGGCTGTCACCGGGGAGCTGTTTTTT.

This clonotype was recorded at least ten times. V gene TRBV3-1 combines with J gene TRBJ2-7, with TRBD1 identical over 10 bases. CDR3 length equals 14 residues. Germline V CDR1 and CDR2: LGHDT, YNNKEL (reference sequence). The J segment lost 3 bases and the V segment lost 3 bases, leaving 2 bases of the junction unmatched. The CDR3 region has the DNA TGTGCCAGCAGCCACGGACAGGGGGGCTACGAGCAGTACTTC. Amino acid sequence: CASSHGQGGYEQYF.

The CDR3: CASSQEVAGSYEQYF. The CDR3 DNA sequence: TGTGCCAGCAGCCAAGAAGTGGCGGGATCCTACGAGCAGTACTTC. The gene calls are TRBV4-2 and TRBJ2-7, with D possibly TRBD2 on 6 matching bases. The ends were cut back, 0 bases at V and 1 base at J, with 10 bases in the middle. Germline assignment: CDR1 LGHNA and CDR2 YNFKEQ. The CDR3 sequence is 15 residues long.

This clonotype was detected only a few times. The chain joins TRBV7-9 to TRBJ2-7, with a possible D match to TRBD2 (6 bases). V dropped 3 bases and J dropped 2 bases, with 11 bases sitting between them. The CDR3 is 14 amino acids. Per germline, CDR1 SEHNR and CDR2 FQNEAQ (reference sequence). CDR3 residues: CASSFPPGAYEQYF. CDR3 sequence (DNA): TGTGCCAGCAGCTTCCCTCCGGGGGCCTACGAGCAGTACTTC.